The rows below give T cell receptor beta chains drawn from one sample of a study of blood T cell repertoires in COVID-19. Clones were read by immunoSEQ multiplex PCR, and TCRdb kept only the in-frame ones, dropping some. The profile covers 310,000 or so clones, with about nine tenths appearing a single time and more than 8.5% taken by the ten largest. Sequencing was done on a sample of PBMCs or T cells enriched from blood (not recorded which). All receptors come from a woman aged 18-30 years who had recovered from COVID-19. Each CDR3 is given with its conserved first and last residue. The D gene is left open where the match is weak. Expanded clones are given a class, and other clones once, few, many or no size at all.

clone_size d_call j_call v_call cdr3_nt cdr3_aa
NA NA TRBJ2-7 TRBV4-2 TGTGCCAGCAGCCAAGATGTAGCGAGTTCGGCCTACGAGCAGTACTTC CASSQDVASSAYEQYF
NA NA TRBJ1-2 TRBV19 TGTGCCAGTAGCCCCTCGACAATCCAAAACTATGGCTACACCTTC CASSPSTIQNYGYTF
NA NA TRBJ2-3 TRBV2 TGTGCCAGCACCCTACGTCAGGGGCCCCACACAGATACGCAGTATTTT CASTLRQGPHTDTQYF
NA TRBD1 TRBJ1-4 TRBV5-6 TGTGCCAGCAGCTTGGTCCGGGTGACAGGGGATGAAAAACTGTTTTTT CASSLVRVTGDEKLFF
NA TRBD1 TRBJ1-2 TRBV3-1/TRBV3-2 TGTGCCAGCAGCCAAACCCCCGGGACAGGGGATGGCTACACCTTC CASSQTPGTGDGYTF
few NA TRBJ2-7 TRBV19 TGTGCCAGTAGCCCCAGTAAGGACTTCTACGAGCAGTACTTC CASSPSKDFYEQYF
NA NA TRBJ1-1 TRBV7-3 TGTGCCAGCAGCTCTGGACCGCGCCTGGGAGGGAACACTGAAGCTTTCTTT CASSSGPRLGGNTEAFF
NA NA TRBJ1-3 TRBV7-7 TGTGCCAGCAGCCCGACAGGTGGCCTCTCTGGAAACACCATATATTTT CASSPTGGLSGNTIYF
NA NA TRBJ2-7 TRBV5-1 TGCGCCAGCAGGGTGAGTCAGAGGGCTCGCCACGAGCAGTACTTC CASRVSQRARHEQYF
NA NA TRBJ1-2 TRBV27 TGTGCCAGCAGTTTATCGGGGCAGGGGATTGGCTACACCTTC CASSLSGQGIGYTF
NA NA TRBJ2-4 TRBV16 TGTGCCAGCAGCCTCCAAATCCAGGCCCTAGCCAAAAACATTCAGTACTTC CASSLQIQALAKNIQYF
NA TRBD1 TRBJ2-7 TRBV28 TGTGCCAGCAGTCCAACAGGGGGGTACGAGCAGTACTTC CASSPTGGYEQYF
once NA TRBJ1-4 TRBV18 TGTGCCAGCTCCCGAGCGGCAGGAGAAAAACTGTTTTTT CASSRAAGEKLFF
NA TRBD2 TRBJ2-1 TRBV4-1 TGCGCCAGCAGCCAAGATACGGGAGGGGAGGTTGAGCAGTTCTTC CASSQDTGGEVEQFF
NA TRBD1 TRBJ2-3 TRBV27 TGTGCCAGCAGTTTATCGAAATGGACAGGGGATCCAGATACGCAGTATTTT CASSLSKWTGDPDTQYF
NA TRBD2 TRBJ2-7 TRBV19 TGTGCCAGTAGTATAGGCGGGACTACCAACTACGAGCAGTACTTC CASSIGGTTNYEQYF
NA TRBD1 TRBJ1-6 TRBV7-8 TGTGCCAGCAGCCTCCCCGGACAGGGAGGTTCACCCCTCCACTTT CASSLPGQGGSPLHF